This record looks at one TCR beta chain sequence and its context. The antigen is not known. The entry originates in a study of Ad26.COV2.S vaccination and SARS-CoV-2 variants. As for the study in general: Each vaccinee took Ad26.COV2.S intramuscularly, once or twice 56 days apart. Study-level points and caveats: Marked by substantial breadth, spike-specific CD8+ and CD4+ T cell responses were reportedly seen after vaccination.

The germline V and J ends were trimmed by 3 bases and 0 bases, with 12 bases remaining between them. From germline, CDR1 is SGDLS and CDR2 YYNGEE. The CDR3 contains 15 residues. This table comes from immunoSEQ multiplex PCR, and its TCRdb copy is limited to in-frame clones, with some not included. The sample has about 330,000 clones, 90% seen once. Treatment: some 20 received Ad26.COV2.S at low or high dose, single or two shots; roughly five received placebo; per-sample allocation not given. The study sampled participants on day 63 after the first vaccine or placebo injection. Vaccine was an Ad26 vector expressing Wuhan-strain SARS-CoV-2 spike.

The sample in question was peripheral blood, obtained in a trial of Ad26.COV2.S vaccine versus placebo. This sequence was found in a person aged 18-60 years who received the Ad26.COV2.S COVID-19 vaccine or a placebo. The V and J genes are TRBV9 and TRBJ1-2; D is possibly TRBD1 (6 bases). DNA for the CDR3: TGTGCCAGCAGCGCGACCTCAGGGGCTAACTATGGCTACACCTTC. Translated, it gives CASSATSGANYGYTF.